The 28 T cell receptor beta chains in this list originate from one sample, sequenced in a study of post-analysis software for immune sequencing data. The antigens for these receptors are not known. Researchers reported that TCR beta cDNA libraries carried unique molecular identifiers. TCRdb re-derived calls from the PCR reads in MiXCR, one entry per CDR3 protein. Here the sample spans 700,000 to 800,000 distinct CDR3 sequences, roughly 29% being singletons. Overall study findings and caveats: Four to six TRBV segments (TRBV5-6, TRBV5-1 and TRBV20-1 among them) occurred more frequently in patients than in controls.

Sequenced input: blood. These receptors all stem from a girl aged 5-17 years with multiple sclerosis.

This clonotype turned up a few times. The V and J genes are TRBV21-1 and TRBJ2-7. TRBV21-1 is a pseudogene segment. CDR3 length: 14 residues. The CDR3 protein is CASSNQGLYYEQYF. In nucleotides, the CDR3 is TGTGCCAGCAGCAACCAAGGGTTATACTACGAGCAGTACTTC.

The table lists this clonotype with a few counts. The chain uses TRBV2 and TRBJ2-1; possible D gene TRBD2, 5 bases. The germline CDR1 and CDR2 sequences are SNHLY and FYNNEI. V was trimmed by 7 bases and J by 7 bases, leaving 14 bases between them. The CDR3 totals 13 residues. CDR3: CASTFSAPNEQFF. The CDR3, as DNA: TGTGCCAGCACTTTTAGCGCTCCTAATGAGCAGTTCTTC.

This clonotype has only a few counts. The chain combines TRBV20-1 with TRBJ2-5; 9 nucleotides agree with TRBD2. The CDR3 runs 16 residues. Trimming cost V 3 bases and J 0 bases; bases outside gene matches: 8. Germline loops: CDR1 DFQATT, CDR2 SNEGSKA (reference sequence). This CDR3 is CSASSTAGGYQETQYF. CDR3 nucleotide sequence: TGCAGTGCTAGCAGTACTGCGGGAGGGTACCAAGAGACCCAGTACTTC.

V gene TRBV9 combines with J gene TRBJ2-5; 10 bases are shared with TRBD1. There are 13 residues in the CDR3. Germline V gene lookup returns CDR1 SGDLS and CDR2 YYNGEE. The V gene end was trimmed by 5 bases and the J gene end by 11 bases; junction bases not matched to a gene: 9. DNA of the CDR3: TGTGCCAGCAGAGGACAGGGGGTTAATGAGCAGTACTTC. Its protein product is CASRGQGVNEQYF.

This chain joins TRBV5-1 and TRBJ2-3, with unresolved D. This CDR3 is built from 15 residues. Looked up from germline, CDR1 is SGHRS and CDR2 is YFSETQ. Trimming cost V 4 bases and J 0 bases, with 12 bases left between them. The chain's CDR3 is CASSQEWISTDTQYF. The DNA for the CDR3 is TGCGCCAGCAGCCAGGAGTGGATAAGCACAGATACGCAGTATTTT.

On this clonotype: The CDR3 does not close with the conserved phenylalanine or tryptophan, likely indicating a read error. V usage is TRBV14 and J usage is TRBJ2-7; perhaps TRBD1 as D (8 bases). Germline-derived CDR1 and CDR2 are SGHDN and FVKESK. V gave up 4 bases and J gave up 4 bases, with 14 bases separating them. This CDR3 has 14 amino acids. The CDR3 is CASSLQGGFYEQYL. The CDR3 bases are TGTGCCAGCAGCCTACAGGGGGGGTTTTACGAGCAGTACCTC.

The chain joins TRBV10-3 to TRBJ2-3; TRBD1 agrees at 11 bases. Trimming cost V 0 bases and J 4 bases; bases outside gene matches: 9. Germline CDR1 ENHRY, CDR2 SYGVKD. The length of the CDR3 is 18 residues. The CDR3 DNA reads TGTGCCATCAGTGAGTCTGGGACAGGGGGAACACGGGCAGATACGCAGTATTTT. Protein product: CAISESGTGGTRADTQYF.

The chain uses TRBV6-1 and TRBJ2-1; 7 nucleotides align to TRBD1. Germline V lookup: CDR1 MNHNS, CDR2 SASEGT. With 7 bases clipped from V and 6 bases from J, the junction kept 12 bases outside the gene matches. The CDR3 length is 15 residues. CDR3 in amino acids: CASTKGASRSNEQFF. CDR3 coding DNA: TGTGCCAGCACCAAGGGGGCTAGCCGGTCCAATGAGCAGTTCTTC.

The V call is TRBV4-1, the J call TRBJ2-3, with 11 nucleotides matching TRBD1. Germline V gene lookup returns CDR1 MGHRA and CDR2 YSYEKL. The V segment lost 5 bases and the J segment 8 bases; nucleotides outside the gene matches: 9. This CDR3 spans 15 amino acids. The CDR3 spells CASSSGQGAFGTQYF. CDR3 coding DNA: TGCGCCAGCAGCTCCGGACAGGGGGCGTTTGGTACGCAGTATTTT.

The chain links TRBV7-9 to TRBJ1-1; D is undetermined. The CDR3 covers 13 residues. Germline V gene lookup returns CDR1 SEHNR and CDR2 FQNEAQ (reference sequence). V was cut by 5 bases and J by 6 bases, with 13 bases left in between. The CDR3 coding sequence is TGTGCCAGCAGCCCCCGGAGGGAGGCTGAAGCTTTCTTT. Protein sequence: CASSPRREAEAFF.

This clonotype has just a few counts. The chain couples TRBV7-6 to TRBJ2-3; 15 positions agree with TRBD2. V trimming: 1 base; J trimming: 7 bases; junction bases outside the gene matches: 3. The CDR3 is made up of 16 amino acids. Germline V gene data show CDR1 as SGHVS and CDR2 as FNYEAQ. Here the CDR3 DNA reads TGTGCCAGCAGCTTAGGGACTAGCGGGGGGGCCTATACGCAGTATTTT. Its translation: CASSLGTSGGAYTQYF.

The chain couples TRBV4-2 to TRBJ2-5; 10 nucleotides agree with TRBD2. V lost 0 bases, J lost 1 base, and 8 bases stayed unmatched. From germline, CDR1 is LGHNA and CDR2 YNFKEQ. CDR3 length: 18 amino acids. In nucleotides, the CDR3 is TGTGCCAGCAGCCAAGATCGGATACTAGCGGGGCGCCAAGAGACCCAGTACTTC. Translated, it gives CASSQDRILAGRQETQYF.

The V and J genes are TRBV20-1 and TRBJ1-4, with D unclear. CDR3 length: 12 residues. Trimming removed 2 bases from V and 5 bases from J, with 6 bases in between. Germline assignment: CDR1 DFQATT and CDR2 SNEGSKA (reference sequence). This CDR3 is CSARTENEKLFF. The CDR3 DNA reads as TGCAGTGCTAGAACAGAAAATGAAAAACTGTTTTTT.

CDR3 residues: CAISESRRGGRPDTQYF. The CDR3 nucleotides read TGTGCCATCAGTGAGTCGCGTCGTGGGGGTCGCCCAGATACGCAGTATTTT. V is TRBV10-3 and J is TRBJ2-3, with D perhaps given as TRBD1 or TRBD2 (5 bases each). The CDR3 sequence is 17 residues long. V was clipped by 0 bases and J by 4 bases, with 17 bases between them. CDR1 and CDR2 from the germline V gene are ENHRY and SYGVKD.

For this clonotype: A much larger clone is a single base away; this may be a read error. The CDR3 sequence: CASSPSELGYTF. CDR3 bases: TGTGCCAGCAGCCCATCGGAGCTCGGCTACACCTTC. This chain joins TRBV7-9 and TRBJ1-2; D ambiguous. V was cut by 5 bases and J by 8 bases, with 12 bases left in between. Germline lookup yields CDR1 SEHNR and CDR2 FQNEAQ (reference sequence). The CDR3 totals 12 residues.

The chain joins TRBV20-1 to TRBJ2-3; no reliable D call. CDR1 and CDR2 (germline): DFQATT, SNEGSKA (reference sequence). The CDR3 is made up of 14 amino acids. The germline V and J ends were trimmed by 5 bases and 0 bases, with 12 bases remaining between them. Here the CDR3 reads CSAPQAASTDTQYF. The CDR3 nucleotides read TGCAGTGCTCCTCAAGCCGCTAGCACAGATACGCAGTATTTT.

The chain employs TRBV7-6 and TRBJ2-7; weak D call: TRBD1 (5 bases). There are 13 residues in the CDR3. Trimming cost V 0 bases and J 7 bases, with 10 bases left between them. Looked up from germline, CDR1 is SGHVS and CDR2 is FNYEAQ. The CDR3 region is CASSLAQGGEQYF. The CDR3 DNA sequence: TGTGCCAGCAGCTTAGCCCAGGGCGGAGAGCAGTACTTC.

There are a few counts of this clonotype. CDR3: CASSLAQYLGTEYTDTQYF. The CDR3 coding sequence is TGTGCCAGCAGCTTAGCGCAGTATCTGGGAACAGAATACACAGATACGCAGTATTTT. The J gene is TRBJ2-3, the V gene TRBV7-9; no reliable D call. Germline assignment: CDR1 SEHNR and CDR2 FQNEAQ (reference sequence). CDR3 length equals 19 residues. The germline V and J ends were trimmed by 0 bases and 2 bases, with 21 bases remaining between them. The entire variable domain, with the rest obtained from reference TRBV7-9 and TRBJ2-3, is as follows: DTGVSQNPRHKITKRGQNVTFRCDPISEHNRLYWYRQTLGQGPEFLTYFQNEAQLEKSRLLSDRFSAERPKGSFSTLEIQRTEQGDSAMYLCASSLAQYLGTEYTDTQYFGPGTRLTVL.

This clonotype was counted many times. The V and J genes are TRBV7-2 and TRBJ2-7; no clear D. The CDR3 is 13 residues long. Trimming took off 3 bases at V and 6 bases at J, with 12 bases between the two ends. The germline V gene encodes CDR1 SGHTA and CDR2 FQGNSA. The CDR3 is CASSFGTAGEQYF. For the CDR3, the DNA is TGTGCCAGCAGCTTTGGCACCGCCGGCGAGCAGTACTTC.

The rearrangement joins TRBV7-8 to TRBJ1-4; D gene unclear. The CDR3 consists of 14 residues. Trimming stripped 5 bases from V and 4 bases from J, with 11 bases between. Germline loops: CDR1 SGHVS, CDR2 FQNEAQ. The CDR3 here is CASSPRQRNEKLFF. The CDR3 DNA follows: TGTGCCAGCAGCCCGCGCCAGCGTAATGAAAAACTGTTTTTT.

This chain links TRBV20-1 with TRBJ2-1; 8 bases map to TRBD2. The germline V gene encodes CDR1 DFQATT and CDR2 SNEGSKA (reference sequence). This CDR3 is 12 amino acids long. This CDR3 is CRTKAGVDEQFF. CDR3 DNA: TGCAGAACAAAAGCGGGAGTAGATGAGCAGTTCTTC.

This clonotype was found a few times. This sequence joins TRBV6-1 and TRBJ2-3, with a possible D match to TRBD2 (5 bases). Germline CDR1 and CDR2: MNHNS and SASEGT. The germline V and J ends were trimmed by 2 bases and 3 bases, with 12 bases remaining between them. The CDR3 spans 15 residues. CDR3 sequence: CASSEYGGGTDTQYF. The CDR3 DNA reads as TGTGCCAGCAGTGAATACGGTGGAGGAACAGATACGCAGTATTTT.

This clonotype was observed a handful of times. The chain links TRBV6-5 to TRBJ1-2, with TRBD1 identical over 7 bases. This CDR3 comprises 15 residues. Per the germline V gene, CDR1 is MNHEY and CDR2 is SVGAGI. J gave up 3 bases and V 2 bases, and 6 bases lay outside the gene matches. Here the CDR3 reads CASSYRRQGHYGYTF. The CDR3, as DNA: TGTGCCAGCAGTTACCGGCGACAGGGACACTATGGCTACACCTTC.

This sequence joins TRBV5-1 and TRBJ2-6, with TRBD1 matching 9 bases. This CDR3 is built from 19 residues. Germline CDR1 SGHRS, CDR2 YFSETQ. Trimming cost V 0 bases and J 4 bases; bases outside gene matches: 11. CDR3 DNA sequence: TGCGCCAGCAGCTTGGCGGGGACCGGGACAGGGACCGGGGCCAACGTCCTGACTTTC. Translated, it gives CASSLAGTGTGTGANVLTF.

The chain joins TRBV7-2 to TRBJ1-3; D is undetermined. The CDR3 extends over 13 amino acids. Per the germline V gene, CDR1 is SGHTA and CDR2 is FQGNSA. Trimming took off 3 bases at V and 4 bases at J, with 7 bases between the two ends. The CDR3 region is CASSFREGNTIYF. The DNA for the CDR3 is TGTGCCAGCAGCTTCCGGGAGGGAAACACCATATATTTT. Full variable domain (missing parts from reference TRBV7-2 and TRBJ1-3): GAGVSQSPSNKVTEKGKDVELRCDPISGHTALYWYRQSLGQGLEFLIYFQGNSAPDKSGLPSDRFSAERTGGSVSTLTIQRTQQEDSAVYLCASSFREGNTIYFGEGSWLTVV.

CDR3 sequence (DNA): TGTGCCACCAGTGATTGGAGCGGGGGTAGCTCCTACAATGAGCAGTTCTTC. It specifies CATSDWSGGSSYNEQFF. The chain couples TRBV24-1 to TRBJ2-1, with 8 positions matching TRBD2. CDR1 is KGHDR and CDR2 is SFDVKD in the germline V gene. The V segment lost 2 bases and the J segment 0 bases; nucleotides outside the gene matches: 5. CDR3 size: 17 residues.

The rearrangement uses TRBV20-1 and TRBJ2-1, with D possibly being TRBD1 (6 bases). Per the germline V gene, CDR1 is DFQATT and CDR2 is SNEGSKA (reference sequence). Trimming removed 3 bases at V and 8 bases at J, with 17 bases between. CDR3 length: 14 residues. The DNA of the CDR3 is TGCAGTGCTAGGTACAGGGCCCGTTGGGATGAGCAGTTCTTC. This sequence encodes CSARYRARWDEQFF.

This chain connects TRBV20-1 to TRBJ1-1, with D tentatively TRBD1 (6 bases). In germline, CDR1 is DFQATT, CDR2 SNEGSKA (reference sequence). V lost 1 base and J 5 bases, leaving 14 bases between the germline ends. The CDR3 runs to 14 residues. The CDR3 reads CSARAPGEVTEAFF. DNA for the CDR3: TGCAGTGCTAGAGCCCCAGGGGAGGTGACTGAAGCTTTCTTT.